The 20 T cell receptor beta chains in this list originate from one sample, sequenced in a study of blood T cell repertoires in COVID-19. Sequencing was performed with immunoSEQ multiplex PCR; in TCRdb, only in-frame clones are kept and a portion is missing. The data contain 140,000 to 150,000 clones, roughly 79% of them singletons. The sample taken for sequencing was peripheral blood. Source of these receptors: a human donor with acute or convalescent COVID-19. The donor label of this sample is uncertain.

This clone was seen a single time. This chain joins TRBV7-9 and TRBJ2-7, with TRBD1 identical over 7 bases. In germline, CDR1 is SEHNR, CDR2 FQNEAQ (reference sequence). The CDR3 covers 16 residues. The ends lost 5 bases at V and 5 bases at J; junction bases unmatched: 15. The DNA for the CDR3 is TGTGCCAGCAGCCCCCGGTCCAACAGGGGTCCCCACGAGCAGTACTTC. Its protein product is CASSPRSNRGPHEQYF.

In DNA form, the CDR3 reads TGTGCCAGCAGCCAAGGATTGGAGAGCTCCTACAATGAGCAGTTCTTC. This codes for CASSQGLESSYNEQFF. This chain uses TRBV4-2 with TRBJ2-1; D is undetermined. Trimming stripped 1 base from V and 0 bases from J, with 10 bases between. The CDR3 contains 16 residues. The germline CDR1 and CDR2 sequences are LGHNA and YNFKEQ.

The chain links TRBV9 to TRBJ1-2, with 7 bases that match TRBD1. CDR3 size: 13 residues. Germline V CDR1 and CDR2: SGDLS, YYNGEE. With 2 bases clipped from V and 2 bases from J, the junction kept 0 bases outside the gene matches. The CDR3 coding sequence is TGTGCCAGCAGCGTGGGACAGAACTATGGCTACACCTTC. Encoded protein: CASSVGQNYGYTF.

The genes are TRBV11-2 and TRBJ1-1; 7 bases map to TRBD1. Germline CDR1 reads SGHAT; CDR2 reads FQNNGV. The CDR3 extends over 13 amino acids. With V trimmed by 5 bases and J by 5 bases, 5 bases remained unmatched. The CDR3 here is CASSPGGLTEAFF. The CDR3 DNA sequence: TGTGCCAGCAGCCCAGGGGGTTTGACTGAAGCTTTCTTT.

The chain uses TRBV9 and TRBJ2-7; perhaps TRBD1 as D (6 bases). CDR1 and CDR2 (germline): SGDLS, YYNGEE. V lost 1 base, J lost 0 bases, and 8 bases lay in between. The CDR3 spans 14 residues. DNA of the CDR3: TGTGCCAGCAGCGTACGGGACACCTCCTACGAGCAGTACTTC. Translating gives CASSVRDTSYEQYF.

The chain has TRBV9 and TRBJ1-2; D is unclear. The CDR3 consists of 13 residues. Germline CDR1 is SGDLS and CDR2 is YYNGEE. Trimming removed 7 bases at V and 8 bases at J, with 18 bases between. DNA for the CDR3: TGTGCCAGCTCCCTCCGGGGATTCGGAGGCTACACCTTC. Translation gives CASSLRGFGGYTF.

This chain connects TRBV15 to TRBJ1-2, with 8 bases that match TRBD1. This CDR3 spans 15 amino acids. Germline V gene sequence: CDR1 LNHNV, CDR2 YYDKDF (reference sequence). V shed 0 bases and J 4 bases; nucleotides not matched to a gene: 4. The CDR3 here is CATSRDTTGGYGYTF. In DNA form, the CDR3 reads TGTGCCACCAGCAGAGATACCACAGGGGGCTATGGCTACACCTTC.

This chain connects TRBV4-2 to TRBJ1-2; tentatively, D is TRBD1 (6 bases). Trimming took 5 bases from V and 0 from J, leaving 16 bases between them. The germline V gene encodes CDR1 LGHNA and CDR2 YNFKEQ. CDR3 length: 16 amino acids. The CDR3 DNA reads as TGTGCCAGCAGCAAACCCGGGACATTCTCTAACTATGGCTACACCTTC. It codes for CASSKPGTFSNYGYTF.

This clone was counted a few times. This CDR3 is CASSFLAGWTISTDTQYF. Here the CDR3 DNA reads TGTGCCAGCAGCTTTCTGGCGGGGTGGACGATTAGCACAGATACGCAGTATTTT. The chain has TRBV5-4 and TRBJ2-3; TRBD2 might be the D (6 bases). Trimming took off 2 bases at V and 0 bases at J, with 19 bases between the two ends. The CDR3 is made up of 18 amino acids. Germline lookup yields CDR1 SGHNT and CDR2 YYREEE (reference sequence).

The V call is TRBV3-1 (or the pseudogene TRBV3-2), the J call TRBJ2-7; TRBD2 agrees at 10 bases. The CDR3 spans 14 residues. V lost 7 bases to trimming and J lost 9 bases; unmatched junction nucleotides: 12. CDR1 LGHDT and CDR2 YNNKEL come from the germline V gene (reference sequence). The CDR3 is CASNLAGAPGGQYF. The CDR3 coding sequence is TGTGCCAGCAACCTAGCGGGGGCTCCTGGCGGGCAGTACTTC.

V is TRBV18 and J is TRBJ1-1; D gene unclear. The CDR3 consists of 13 residues. Trimming removed 8 bases from V and 3 bases from J, with 13 bases in between. The germline V gene has CDR1 KGHSH and CDR2 LQKENI. CDR3 protein: CASTLFRDTEAFF. The CDR3 nucleotides are TGTGCCAGCACCTTATTCCGGGACACTGAAGCTTTCTTT.

J is TRBJ1-1 and V is TRBV30; D not certain. V lost 5 bases, J lost 1 base, and 8 bases lay in between. This CDR3 has 12 residues. Germline V gene sequence: CDR1 GTSNPN, CDR2 SVGIG (reference sequence). The CDR3 spells CAWGDTNTEAFF. CDR3 coding DNA: TGTGCCTGGGGCGACACGAACACTGAAGCTTTCTTT. Variable domain in full (rest from reference TRBV30 and TRBJ1-1): SQTIHQWPATLVQPVGSPLSLECTVEGTSNPNLYWYRQAAGRGLQLLFYSVGIGQISSEVPQNLSASRPQDRQFILSSKKLLLSDSGFYLCAWGDTNTEAFFGQGTRLTVV.

The rearrangement joins TRBV2 to TRBJ2-2; D is unresolved. Trimming shortened V by 6 bases and J by 6 bases, and 8 bases separated the two germline ends. Germline CDR1 SNHLY, CDR2 FYNNEI. The CDR3 contains 12 residues. DNA for the CDR3: TGTGCCAGCAGCCGGTTGGCCGGGGAGCTGTTTTTT. Translating gives CASSRLAGELFF.

The chain joins TRBV12-3 or TRBV12-4 to TRBJ1-2; 7 nucleotides line up with TRBD1. The CDR3 runs 13 residues. Losses at the gene ends were 5 bases for V and 5 bases for J; bases not matched to a gene: 5. In nucleotides, the CDR3 is TGTGCCAGCAGTGTGACAGGGATATATGGCTACACCTTC. Residues: CASSVTGIYGYTF.

V usage is TRBV11-3 and J usage is TRBJ2-3, with 9 bases identical to TRBD2. After removal of 3 bases from V and 5 bases from J, the junction contained 3 bases not matched to a gene. The germline V gene encodes CDR1 SGHNT and CDR2 YENEEA. This CDR3 spans 14 amino acids. The CDR3 region has the DNA TGTGCCAGCAGCTTCGGGCGGGGGGGAGATACGCAGTATTTT. Translation: CASSFGRGGDTQYF.

In this sample, this clone turned up a few times. The chain couples TRBV30 to TRBJ2-7; 9 bases are a match to TRBD1. CDR1 GTSNPN and CDR2 SVGIG come from the germline V gene (reference sequence). The V and J ends lost 0 bases and 3 bases, in that order; junction bases with no gene match: 3. The CDR3 extends over 14 amino acids. The CDR3 DNA reads as TGTGCCTGGAGTGTCCCGGGACAGGGCTACGAGCAGTACGTC. It yields the protein CAWSVPGQGYEQYV.

This clone occurred once. The V and J genes are TRBV6-5 and TRBJ1-1; D gene ambiguous. This CDR3 is built from 14 residues. Trimming cost V 2 bases and J 4 bases, with 11 bases left between them. Germline CDR1 is MNHEY and CDR2 is SVGAGI. Here the CDR3 DNA reads TGTGCCAGCAGTTACAGGGAGGCGGGCACTGAAGCTTTCTTT. It specifies CASSYREAGTEAFF.

The chain uses TRBV5-4 and TRBJ1-3; 7 bases fit TRBD1. J gave up 0 bases and V 2 bases, and 11 bases lay outside the gene matches. CDR1 is SGHNT and CDR2 is YYREEE in the germline V gene (reference sequence). The CDR3 totals 18 residues. The CDR3 sequence is CASSFRGDRASSGNTIYF. The CDR3, as DNA: TGTGCCAGCAGCTTTAGGGGTGACAGGGCCTCCTCTGGAAACACCATATATTTT.

V and J are TRBV19 and TRBJ1-6, with unresolved D. Trimming took 5 bases from V and 0 from J, leaving 8 bases between them. Germline CDR1 is LNHDA and CDR2 is SQIVND (reference sequence). This CDR3 region has 15 residues. CDR3 bases: TGTGCCAGTAGTCGTAGGAGCTCCTATAATTCACCCCTCCACTTT. Amino acid sequence: CASSRRSSYNSPLHF.

The chain is built from TRBV11-2 and TRBJ2-2; TRBD2 matches 12 bases. With 4 bases clipped from V and 3 bases from J, the junction kept 6 bases outside the gene matches. Germline CDR1 and CDR2: SGHAT and FQNNGV. The CDR3 has 17 amino acids. In DNA, the CDR3 is TGTGCCAGCAGCTCCTCTAGCGGGGGGGCCTACACCGGGGAGCTGTTTTTT. The encoded protein is CASSSSSGGAYTGELFF. Full variable domain (remainder filled in from reference TRBV11-2 and TRBJ2-2): EAGVAQSPRYKIIEKRQSVAFWCNPISGHATLYWYQQILGQGPKLLIQFQNNGVVDDSQLPKDRFSAERLKGVDSTLKIQPAKLEDSAVYLCASSSSSGGAYTGELFFGEGSRLTVL.